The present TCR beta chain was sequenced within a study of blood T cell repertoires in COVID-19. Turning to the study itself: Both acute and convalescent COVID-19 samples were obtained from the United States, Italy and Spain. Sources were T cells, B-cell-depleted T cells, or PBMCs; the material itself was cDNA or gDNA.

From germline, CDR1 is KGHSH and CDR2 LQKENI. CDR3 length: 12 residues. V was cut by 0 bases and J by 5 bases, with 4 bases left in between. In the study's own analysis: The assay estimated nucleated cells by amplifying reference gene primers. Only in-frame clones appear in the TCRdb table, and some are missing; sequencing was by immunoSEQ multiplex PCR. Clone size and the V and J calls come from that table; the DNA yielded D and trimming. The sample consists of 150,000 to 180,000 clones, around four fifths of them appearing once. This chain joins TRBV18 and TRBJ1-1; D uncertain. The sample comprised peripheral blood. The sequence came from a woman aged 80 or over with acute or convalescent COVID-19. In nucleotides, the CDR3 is TGTGCCAGCTCACCACCCCGGACTGAAGCTTTCTTT. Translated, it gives CASSPPRTEAFF.